A single sample is the source of the 25 T cell receptor beta chains below, sequenced in a study of cytomegalovirus exposure and HLA in healthy donors. 13 Jbeta primers and 60 Vbeta primers were used for the PCR. The repertoire was sequenced with immunoSEQ multiplex PCR; TCRdb's copy has only in-frame clones and lacks some. The repertoire includes 120,000 or so clones, around four fifths of them detected once, and about 30% sits in the top ten. The sample comprised PBMCs. The receptors originated from a man in his fifties or sixties in good health and CMV-seropositive.

This chain uses TRBV15 with TRBJ1-2; D gene ambiguous. Trimming cost V 0 bases and J 5 bases, with 4 bases left between them. This CDR3 is built from 12 residues. Germline-derived CDR1 and CDR2 are LNHNV and YYDKDF (reference sequence). This CDR3 is CATSRDHYGYTF. The DNA for the CDR3 is TGTGCCACCAGCAGAGATCATTATGGCTACACCTTC.

V usage is TRBV9 and J usage is TRBJ2-1; 14 bases match TRBD2. The CDR3 length is 20 residues. Trimming removed 3 bases from V and 1 base from J; junction bases left unmatched: 12. Germline CDR1 SGDLS, CDR2 YYNGEE. The CDR3 protein is CASSGRSGLAGEVSYNEQFF. The CDR3 DNA reads as TGTGCCAGCAGCGGGAGGTCGGGACTAGCGGGAGAAGTGTCCTACAATGAGCAGTTCTTC.

V is TRBV7-9 and J is TRBJ2-1; TRBD2 matches 10 bases. The trim removed 4 bases at V and 9 bases at J, leaving 12 bases unmatched. Germline loops: CDR1 SEHNR, CDR2 FQNEAQ (reference sequence). This CDR3 is 16 amino acids long. The CDR3 sequence: CASSSGASGSSAEQFF. DNA of the CDR3: TGTGCCAGCAGCTCGGGCGCTAGCGGGAGTTCGGCTGAGCAGTTCTTC.

This chain uses TRBV28 with TRBJ1-5; no clear D. From germline, CDR1 is MDHEN and CDR2 SYDVKM. The CDR3 runs to 14 residues. Trimming stripped 4 bases from V and 3 bases from J, with 10 bases between. CDR3 sequence (DNA): TGTGCCAGCAGTTCTGCGATCGACAATCAGCCCCAGCATTTT. Amino acid sequence: CASSSAIDNQPQHF.

The rearrangement uses TRBV10-2 and TRBJ1-2; D is possibly TRBD1 (5 bases). Germline CDR1 is WSHSY and CDR2 is SAAADI. V shed 4 bases and J shed 3 bases, with 15 bases lying between them. The CDR3 loop spans 15 amino acids. The CDR3 sequence: CASSALDSPYYGYTF. The CDR3 DNA sequence: TGCGCCAGCAGTGCCTTAGACAGCCCCTACTATGGCTACACCTTC.

The chain uses TRBV2 and TRBJ2-7, with a possible D match to TRBD2 (6 bases). CDR3 length: 18 residues. Trimming left V 6 bases short and J 3 bases short, with 27 bases between. In germline, CDR1 is SNHLY, CDR2 FYNNEI. The CDR3 here is CASRGDSTGTGRIYEQYF. CDR3 bases: TGTGCCAGCAGGGGGGACTCCACCGGGACTGGGAGAATCTACGAGCAGTACTTC. Full variable domain (missing parts from reference TRBV2 and TRBJ2-7): EPEVTQTPSHQVTQMGQEVILRCVPISNHLYFYWYRQILGQKVEFLVSFYNNEISEKSEIFDDQFSVERPDGSNFTLKIRSTKLEDSAMYFCASRGDSTGTGRIYEQYFGPGTRLTVT.

Remarks on this clone: Other DNA sequences in the sample encode the same CDR3. The CDR3 here is CASSQDRGTDTQYF. CDR3 DNA sequence: TGTGCCAGCAGCCAGGATAGGGGGACAGATACGCAGTATTTT. The genes are TRBV7-9 and TRBJ2-3; the D gene is possibly TRBD1 (6 bases). CDR3 length equals 14 residues. V gave up 5 bases and J gave up 3 bases, with 12 bases separating them. Germline V gene sequence: CDR1 SEHNR, CDR2 FQNEAQ (reference sequence).

This chain joins TRBV28 and TRBJ2-1; 14 bases fit TRBD2. Losses at the gene ends were 6 bases for V and 8 bases for J; bases not matched to a gene: 6. Germline V lookup: CDR1 MDHEN, CDR2 SYDVKM. The CDR3 extends over 15 amino acids. This chain's CDR3 is CASRRTSGRLDEQFF. The CDR3 nucleotides are TGTGCCAGCAGACGGACTAGCGGGAGGTTGGATGAGCAGTTCTTC.

The J gene is TRBJ1-1, the V gene TRBV25-1; TRBD1 matches 9 bases. V trimming: 6 bases; J trimming: 1 base; junction bases outside the gene matches: 3. The germline CDR1 and CDR2 sequences are MGHDK and SYGVNS. CDR3 length: 14 amino acids. CDR3 sequence: CASRQTGGNTEAFF. The CDR3 DNA is TGTGCCAGCAGGCAGACAGGGGGGAACACTGAAGCTTTCTTT. The variable domain in full, completed from reference TRBV25-1 and TRBJ1-1, reads EADIYQTPRYLVIGTGKKITLECSQTMGHDKMYWYQQDPGMELHLIHYSYGVNSTEKGDLSSESTVSRIRTEHFPLTLESARPSHTSQYLCASRQTGGNTEAFFGQGTRLTVV.

This clone was counted once. The chain uses TRBV5-4 and TRBJ1-5, with D hard to call. V gave up 0 bases and J gave up 5 bases, with 6 bases separating them. Germline V gene sequence: CDR1 SGHNT, CDR2 YYREEE (reference sequence). CDR3 length equals 13 residues. The CDR3 sequence is CASSLELDQPQHF. DNA of the CDR3: TGTGCCAGCAGCTTGGAACTTGATCAGCCCCAGCATTTT.

The chain combines TRBV5-1 with TRBJ1-3; D remains unclear. The germline V and J ends were trimmed by 4 bases and 3 bases, with 8 bases remaining between them. CDR1 and CDR2 (germline): SGHRS, YFSETQ. This CDR3 contains 13 residues. The CDR3 here is CASSEGGGNTIYF. The CDR3 region has the DNA TGCGCCAGCAGCGAAGGAGGTGGAAACACCATATATTTT.

This clone turned up a few times. The V and J genes are TRBV30 and TRBJ1-6; no definite D call. CDR3 length: 13 amino acids. Germline V CDR1 and CDR2: GTSNPN, SVGIG (reference sequence). Trimming took 7 bases from V and 4 from J, leaving 11 bases between them. This chain's CDR3 is CASSGEYNSPLHF. CDR3 nucleotides: TGTGCCTCCTCGGGAGAGTATAATTCACCCCTCCACTTT.

This clone was found a few times. The rearrangement joins TRBV9 to TRBJ2-1, with 16 nucleotides matching TRBD2. J lost 10 bases, V lost 6 bases, and 10 bases had no gene match. The CDR3 totals 16 residues. Looked up from germline, CDR1 is SGDLS and CDR2 is YYNGEE. DNA of the CDR3: TGTGCCAGCACATACGGGGGGACTAGCGGGGGGGCAGAGCAGTTCTTC. It is translated as CASTYGGTSGGAEQFF.

The chain is built from TRBV27 and TRBJ2-7; no firm D call. CDR1 and CDR2 (germline): MNHEY, SMNVEV (reference sequence). The CDR3 consists of 14 residues. Trimming took 2 bases from V and 4 from J, leaving 12 bases between them. The CDR3 DNA sequence: TGTGCCAGCAGTTTAGGGCAGCAAGTATACGAGCAGTACTTC. This encodes CASSLGQQVYEQYF.

The rearrangement links TRBV19 to TRBJ2-5; 9 nucleotides line up with TRBD1. V lost 5 bases, J lost 6 bases, and 7 bases stayed unmatched. The CDR3 has 14 amino acids. Germline loops: CDR1 LNHDA, CDR2 SQIVND (reference sequence). CDR3 DNA: TGTGCCAGTAGTCCGGGACAGGGATGGAAGACCCAGTACTTC. This translates into CASSPGQGWKTQYF.

The V gene is TRBV6-5, the J gene TRBJ2-7; TRBD2 might be the D (7 bases). The V gene's germline CDR1 is MNHEY and CDR2 SVGAGI. V was cut by 6 bases and J by 12 bases, with 12 bases left in between. CDR3 size: 10 residues. CDR3 amino acids: CASRTGRVYF. The DNA of the CDR3 is TGTGCCAGCAGAACAGGGAGGGTGTACTTC.

V usage is TRBV5-1 and J usage is TRBJ2-5, with D hard to call. The germline CDR1 and CDR2 sequences are SGHRS and YFSETQ. This CDR3 has 14 residues. V lost 3 bases and J lost 1, with 10 bases in between. The CDR3 sequence is CASSSPPRQETQYF. In DNA form, the CDR3 reads TGCGCCAGCAGCTCCCCTCCCCGCCAAGAGACCCAGTACTTC.

The chain has TRBV5-4 and TRBJ2-7; D gene ambiguous. Germline V gene data show CDR1 as SGHNT and CDR2 as YYREEE (reference sequence). The ends were cut back, 4 bases at V and 3 bases at J, with 17 bases in the middle. The CDR3 has 15 amino acids. Here the CDR3 reads CASSIGSRGDYEQYF. CDR3 DNA: TGTGCCAGCAGCATTGGGTCCCGTGGAGACTACGAGCAGTACTTC.

The chain has TRBV5-1 and TRBJ1-1, with 8 bases lining up with TRBD1. V lost 4 bases, J lost 1 base, and 12 bases stayed unmatched. This CDR3 region has 17 residues. Per the germline V gene, CDR1 is SGHRS and CDR2 is YFSETQ. CDR3: CASSPGPGGLGNTEAFF. For the CDR3, the DNA is TGCGCCAGCAGCCCCGGCCCAGGGGGCTTGGGGAACACTGAAGCTTTCTTT.

Only a few counts were recorded for this clone. The CDR3 region is CASSPRTSGSGELFF. CDR3 DNA sequence: TGCGCCAGCAGCCCTAGGACTAGCGGGAGCGGGGAGCTGTTTTTT. The gene calls are TRBV5-1 and TRBJ2-2; 13 bases fit TRBD2. The V and J ends lost 4 bases and 7 bases, in that order; junction bases with no gene match: 4. The CDR3 loop spans 15 amino acids. Per the germline V gene, CDR1 is SGHRS and CDR2 is YFSETQ.

The V and J genes are TRBV5-8 and TRBJ2-7; 13 positions agree with TRBD2. Looked up from germline, CDR1 is SGHTS and CDR2 is YDEGEE. The junction had 4 bases not matched to a gene; V was cut back by 4 bases and J by 0 bases. This CDR3 contains 16 residues. CDR3: CASSLRTSGSSYEQYF. DNA for the CDR3: TGTGCCAGCAGCCTCCGGACTAGCGGGAGCTCCTACGAGCAGTACTTC.

The V gene is TRBV5-1, the J gene TRBJ1-6, with D maybe TRBD1 (5 bases). The CDR3 has 15 amino acids. In germline, CDR1 is SGHRS, CDR2 YFSETQ. Trimming removed 2 bases from V and 14 bases from J, with 20 bases in between. CDR3: CASSLAGTAAVALHF. The CDR3 nucleotides are TGCGCCAGCAGCTTAGCGGGGACGGCGGCCGTAGCCCTCCACTTT.

The chain uses TRBV2 and TRBJ2-1, with TRBD1 identical over 9 bases. The V and J ends lost 7 bases and 12 bases, in that order; junction bases with no gene match: 4. CDR1 and CDR2 (germline): SNHLY, FYNNEI. The CDR3 is 11 amino acids. CDR3 DNA sequence: TGTGCCAGCACCACGGACAGGGGGCAGTTCTTC. Residues: CASTTDRGQFF.

The chain joins TRBV19 to TRBJ2-2, with D unclear. CDR3 length: 13 amino acids. The V gene's germline CDR1 is LNHDA and CDR2 SQIVND (reference sequence). V gave up 4 bases and J gave up 5 bases, with 8 bases separating them. DNA of the CDR3: TGTGCCAGTAGTACCCTGTTAACCGGGGAGCTGTTTTTT. Protein sequence: CASSTLLTGELFF. Variable domain in full (rest from reference TRBV19 and TRBJ2-2): DGGITQSPKYLFRKEGQNVTLSCEQNLNHDAMYWYRQDPGQGLRLIYYSQIVNDFQKGDIAEGYSVSREKKESFPLTVTSAQKNPTAFYLCASSTLLTGELFFGEGSRLTVL.

V and J are TRBV7-6 and TRBJ2-7; possible D gene TRBD2, 6 bases. V was trimmed by 11 bases and J by 0 bases, leaving 8 bases between them. Germline V CDR1 and CDR2: SGHVS, FNYEAQ. The CDR3 totals 11 residues. The CDR3 coding sequence is TGTGCCGTCGGGGGCTCCTACGAGCAGTACTTC. This codes for CAVGGSYEQYF.